The subject of this entry is one T cell receptor (beta chain). Its antigen is currently unknown. CDR3 size: 14 residues. Per germline, CDR1 SQVTM and CDR2 ANQGSEA. V dropped 6 bases and J dropped 0; count of bases not matched to a gene: 3. Via MiXCR, TCRdb re-called the reads, giving one row per CDR3 protein. The table lists roughly 150,000 distinct CDR3 sequences, roughly a quarter of them singletons, with approximately 11% in the top ten. This entry belongs to a study of T cell repertoires in cytomegalovirus infection. Overall study context: TCR beta signatures that were public indicated CMV infection and matching HLA type. Regarding the study as a whole: The study found HLA-C-restricted CMV-specific TCR beta clonotypes dominating the ex vivo response. The cumulative frequency of public TCR beta families identified carriers of CMV plus the relevant HLA.

This chain connects TRBV29-1 to TRBJ2-1, with TRBD2 identical over 9 bases. The TCR originated in a human donor in good health (CMV status not recorded). Some clones in this sample may be carry-over from other donors' samples. What was sequenced was PBMCs. Written as DNA, the CDR3 is TGCAGCGTCCTAGCGGGGAGCTCCTACAATGAGCAGTTCTTC. It yields the protein CSVLAGSSYNEQFF.